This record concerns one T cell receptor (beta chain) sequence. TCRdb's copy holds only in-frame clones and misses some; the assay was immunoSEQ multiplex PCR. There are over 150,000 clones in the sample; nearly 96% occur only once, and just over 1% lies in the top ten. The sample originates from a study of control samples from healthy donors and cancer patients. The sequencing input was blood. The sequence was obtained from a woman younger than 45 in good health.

The CDR3 loop is CASSQGGAEQYF. The CDR3 nucleotides are TGTGCCAGCAGCCAAGGGGGTGCCGAGCAGTACTTC. The rearrangement links TRBV4-2 to TRBJ2-7; D call uncertain. CDR1 and CDR2 (germline): LGHNA, YNFKEQ. The CDR3 has 12 amino acids. Trimming shortened V by 1 base and J by 6 bases, and 7 bases separated the two germline ends.